This is a list of T cell receptor beta chains from one sample in a study of cytomegalovirus exposure and HLA in healthy donors. Assay used: immunoSEQ multiplex PCR; TCRdb lists only in-frame clones, some missing. Among 200,000 or so clones listed, about 77% were seen once. The sample was PBMCs. All receptors derive from a woman in her thirties in good health and CMV-seropositive. The CDR3 runs from the conserved cysteine through the conserved F or W. A D gene is named only where the DNA matches it firmly. Clone size is not always given. Where it is, it says once, few, many or a class for expanded clones.

j_call	v_call	d_call	clone_size	cdr3_nt	cdr3_aa
TRBJ2-7	TRBV4-3	NA	NA	TGCGCCAGCAGCCGAGCACAGGGCTTCTACGAGCAGTACTTC	CASSRAQGFYEQYF
TRBJ2-1	TRBV5-1	TRBD2	NA	TGCGCCAGCAGTGATAGCGGGGGGACCTACAATGAGCAGTTCTTC	CASSDSGGTYNEQFF
TRBJ2-3	TRBV28	NA	NA	TGTGCCAGCAGTTTGAACTACCCGGGCACAGATACGCAGTATTTT	CASSLNYPGTDTQYF
TRBJ2-2	TRBV5-1	TRBD2	NA	TGCGCCAGCAGCCCTCCGCTAGCGGGGGACACCGGGGAGCTGTTTTTT	CASSPPLAGDTGELFF
TRBJ1-4	TRBV6-1	NA	NA	TGTGCCAGCAGTGAAGCGCGGGCAATTACTAATGAAAAACTGTTTTTT	CASSEARAITNEKLFF
TRBJ1-1	TRBV5-8	TRBD1	NA	TGTGCCAGCAGCCATCAACAGGGGGGTACTGAAGCTTTCTTT	CASSHQQGGTEAFF
TRBJ2-1	TRBV7-2	NA	once	TGTGCCAGCACCCCGGACAGCTCCTACAATGAGCAGTTCTTC	CASTPDSSYNEQFF
TRBJ1-2	TRBV19	NA	NA	TGTGCCAGCGCCCCCTCGGGGGGGAAGTATGGCTACACCTTC	CASAPSGGKYGYTF
TRBJ1-6	TRBV5-1	TRBD1	NA	TGCGCCAGCAGCTGGGGACAGGGGTCACCCCTCCACTTT	CASSWGQGSPLHF
TRBJ2-7	TRBV7-8	NA	few	TGTGCCAGCAGCTTAGGTAGTGACATCACCTACGAGCAGTACTTC	CASSLGSDITYEQYF
TRBJ2-7	TRBV6-5	TRBD2	NA	TGTGCCAGCAGTTATAGCGGGACCTACGAGCAGTACTTC	CASSYSGTYEQYF
TRBJ1-1	TRBV4-2	TRBD1	NA	TGTGCCAGCAGCCAGCCGGACAGGGTCGTCGGTGAAGCTTTCTTT	CASSQPDRVVGEAFF
TRBJ2-7	TRBV5-6	NA	once	TGTGCCAGCGACCGCGGGGGACAAACCTACGAGCAGTACTTC	CASDRGGQTYEQYF
TRBJ1-5	TRBV7-2	NA	NA	TGTGCCAGCAGCTTATATCCAGGGAGCAATCAGCCCCAGCATTTT	CASSLYPGSNQPQHF
TRBJ2-2	TRBV6-6	NA	few	TGTGCCAGCAATACAGGGTCGGACACCGGGGAGCTGCTTTTT	CASNTGSDTGELLF
TRBJ1-2	TRBV6-1	NA	few	TGTGCCAGCCGATACGGGGGTAACTATGGCTACACCTTC	CASRYGGNYGYTF
TRBJ1-1	TRBV7-9	NA	NA	TGTGCCAGCAGCTTGACGCCCGGACATCAGAACACTGAAGCTTTCTTT	CASSLTPGHQNTEAFF
TRBJ1-1	TRBV5-4	NA	NA	TGTGCCAGCAGCTTGCCCCAGGGATGGGGAGCTTTCTTT	CASSLPQGWGAFF
TRBJ1-1	TRBV11-2	NA	NA	TGTGCCAGCAGCTGGGGGGACACTGAAGCTTTCTTT	CASSWGDTEAFF
TRBJ2-1	TRBV19	TRBD2	few	TGTGCCAGTAGTATTAGACTAGCGGGTGCCTACAATGAGCAGTTCTTC	CASSIRLAGAYNEQFF
TRBJ1-5	TRBV6-1	TRBD1	NA	TGTGCCAGCAGTGACGATCCAGGGGGCAGGGGCAATCAGCCCCAGCATTTT	CASSDDPGGRGNQPQHF
TRBJ1-4	TRBV7-9	TRBD1	once	TGTGCCAGCAGCTTAAGAGTAGGGGGCGTCGGTAATGAAAAACTGTTTTTT	CASSLRVGGVGNEKLFF
TRBJ1-3	TRBV6-1	NA	few	TGTGCCAGCAATGTACCGGCTGGAAACACCATATATTTT	CASNVPAGNTIYF
TRBJ1-2	TRBV7-8	NA	NA	TGTGCCAGCAGCCGGGAACCTACCTATGGCTACACCTTC	CASSREPTYGYTF
TRBJ1-5	TRBV10-3	NA	NA	TGTGCCATCAGTGTCGGGGGGCATGATGAAATTAGCCATCAGCCCCAGCATTTT	CAISVGGHDEISHQPQHF
TRBJ2-7	TRBV4-2	NA	NA	TGTGCCAGCAGGCCGGAGGGGGGAGGGCCGGGGGAGCAGTACTTC	CASRPEGGGPGEQYF
TRBJ1-1	TRBV7-8	NA	NA	TGTGCCAGCAGCCAACGCCTCAGGGGAGGGATGAACACTGAAGCTTTCTTT	CASSQRLRGGMNTEAFF
TRBJ2-7	TRBV6-1	NA	NA	TGTGCCACCGCCCCTTCGACAGCGTACCCCTACGAGCAGTACTTC	CATAPSTAYPYEQYF
TRBJ1-2	TRBV6-5	NA	NA	TGTGCCAGCAGTTACGTAACAGGGCATGGCTACACCTTC	CASSYVTGHGYTF